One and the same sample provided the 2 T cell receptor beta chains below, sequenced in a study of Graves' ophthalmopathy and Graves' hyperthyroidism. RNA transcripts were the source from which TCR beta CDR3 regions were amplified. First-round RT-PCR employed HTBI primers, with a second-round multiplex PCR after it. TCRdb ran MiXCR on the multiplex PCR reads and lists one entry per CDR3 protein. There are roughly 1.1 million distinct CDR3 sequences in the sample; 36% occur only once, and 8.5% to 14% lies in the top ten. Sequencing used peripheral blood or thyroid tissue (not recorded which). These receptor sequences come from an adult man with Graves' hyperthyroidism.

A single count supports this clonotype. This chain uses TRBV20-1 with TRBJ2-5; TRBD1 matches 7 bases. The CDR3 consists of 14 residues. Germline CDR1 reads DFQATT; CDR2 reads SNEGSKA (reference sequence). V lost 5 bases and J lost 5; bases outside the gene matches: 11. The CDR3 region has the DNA TGCAGTGCTCATAGACAGGGCTTGAGGGAGACCCAGTACTTC. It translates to CSAHRQGLRETQYF.

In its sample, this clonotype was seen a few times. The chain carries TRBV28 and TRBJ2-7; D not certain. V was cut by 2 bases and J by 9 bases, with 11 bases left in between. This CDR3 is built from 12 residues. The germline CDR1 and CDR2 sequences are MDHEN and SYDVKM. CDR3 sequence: CASSLVDRGQYF. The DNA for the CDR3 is TGTGCCAGCAGTTTAGTGGATCGAGGGCAGTACTTC.